One sample yielded the 9 T cell receptor beta chains listed below, sequenced in a study of OX40 agonist ivuxolimab in advanced cancers. TCRdb's table, derived via immunoSEQ multiplex PCR, lists solely in-frame clones and lacks some. Of some 80,000 clones in the sample, roughly 87% were seen once. The input for sequencing was CD4+ or CD8+ T cells sorted from blood, taken in a trial of the OX40 agonist ivuxolimab. The source of these receptors is an adult with an advanced solid tumor such as melanoma, head and neck, liver or kidney cancer.

The chain carries TRBV6-1 and TRBJ2-7; TRBD2 agrees at 8 bases. V was clipped by 10 bases and J by 3 bases; unmatched bases: 11. Germline CDR1 reads MNHNS; CDR2 reads SASEGT. CDR3 length: 14 amino acids. As DNA, the CDR3 is TGTGCCACTTCTTATCTGGCGGGGGGCTACGAGCAGTACTTC. The encoded protein is CATSYLAGGYEQYF.

The chain couples TRBV2 to TRBJ2-1; TRBD1 is a possible D gene (5 bases). Germline V gene lookup returns CDR1 SNHLY and CDR2 FYNNEI. V dropped 7 bases and J dropped 9 bases, with 22 bases sitting between them. This CDR3 comprises 15 residues. The CDR3 DNA reads TGTGCCAGCAAACTTCAGTGGGGCGCAGCGCGTGAGCAGTTCTTC. Residues: CASKLQWGAAREQFF.

The V call is TRBV18, the J call TRBJ1-2; 7 bases line up with TRBD1. V was clipped by 0 bases and J by 4 bases; unmatched bases: 11. There are 17 residues in the CDR3. Germline V gene sequence: CDR1 KGHSH, CDR2 LQKENI. The CDR3 nucleotides are TGTGCCAGCTCACCACCGACCGCAGGGGGACAGAGCTATGGCTACACCTTC. It translates to CASSPPTAGGQSYGYTF.

The rearrangement links TRBV6-5 to TRBJ1-2; 7 bases are shared with TRBD1. Germline CDR1 is MNHEY and CDR2 is SVGAGI. V was pared by 0 bases and J by 7 bases, with 5 bases of the junction left unmatched. CDR3 length: 14 residues. The CDR3 DNA reads TGTGCCAGCAGTTACTCCAGGGGGGCTGGTGGCTACACCTTC. It encodes CASSYSRGAGGYTF.

The rearrangement joins TRBV9 to TRBJ2-5; TRBD2 aligns across 10 bases. CDR1 and CDR2 from the germline V gene are SGDLS and YYNGEE. J lost 1 base, V lost 0 bases, and 12 bases had no gene match. This CDR3 has 19 residues. The CDR3 is CASSVGPSGGYTLQETQYF. CDR3 nucleotide sequence: TGTGCCAGCAGCGTAGGTCCTAGCGGGGGCTATACTCTCCAAGAGACCCAGTACTTC.

The genes are TRBV6-1 and TRBJ2-7, with D perhaps TRBD1 or TRBD2 (5 bases each). Trimming removed 4 bases from V and 1 base from J, with 14 bases in between. The CDR3 sequence is 15 residues long. The germline CDR1 and CDR2 sequences are MNHNS and SASEGT. The CDR3 DNA reads TGTGCCAGCAGTGTAAGTGGGACGGTATCCTACGAGCAGTACTTC. Its protein product is CASSVSGTVSYEQYF.

CDR3 DNA: TGTGCCACCTCGGGGGGCTATGTTTCCGGGGGATATCAGCCCCAGCATTTT. Translating it yields CATSGGYVSGGYQPQHF. V gene TRBV2 combines with J gene TRBJ1-5; D may be TRBD1 (6 bases). There are 17 residues in the CDR3. From germline, CDR1 is SNHLY and CDR2 FYNNEI. V lost 10 bases and J 5 bases, leaving 27 bases between the germline ends.

The V gene is TRBV7-8, the J gene TRBJ2-4; 14 bases line up with TRBD2. The germline V gene has CDR1 SGHVS and CDR2 FQNEAQ. The V and J ends lost 1 base and 1 base, in that order; junction bases with no gene match: 12. This CDR3 spans 21 amino acids. CDR3 in amino acids: CASSLVREGLAGVRAKNIQYF. CDR3 bases: TGTGCCAGCAGCTTAGTGAGAGAGGGACTAGCGGGGGTCCGGGCCAAAAACATTCAGTACTTC.

This clone was seen a handful of times. V and J are TRBV19 and TRBJ2-3, with D possibly TRBD2 on 6 matching bases. The length of the CDR3 is 12 residues. Trimming shortened V by 6 bases and J by 6 bases, and 10 bases separated the two germline ends. CDR1 is LNHDA and CDR2 is SQIVND in the germline V gene (reference sequence). The CDR3, as DNA: TGTGCCAGTAGGCTAAGCGGGGATACGCAGTATTTT. This gives the protein CASRLSGDTQYF.